This record concerns one T cell receptor beta chain sequence. This clonotype was seen repeatedly, ten times or more. No antigen is known for it. One base away there is no much larger clone; base qualities are not given. For this chain, trimming is 4 bases at the V end and 7 bases at the J end, and the number of junction bases without a gene match is 12. The CDR3 sequence holds 17 residues, the cysteine and phenylalanine included. Just the 51-base CDR3 DNA is kept, in frame starting at base 1. The germline V gene specifies SGHVS as CDR1 and FQNEAQ as CDR2. This sample was included in a study of spatial heterogeneity in lung cancer (dated by TCRdb to between 2018 and 2021). At the level of the whole study: More beta-chain than alpha-chain transcripts were consistently detected, likely reflecting higher beta-chain transcript abundance. In tumor regions, TCR transcript counts showed a strong correlation with a T cell transcriptional module score from matched bulk RNA-seq. In the raw uncorrected reads, each unique combination of TCR and UMI appeared more than ten times on average. In non-small cell lung cancer, the study quantitatively compared TCR alpha and beta repertoires across several tumor regions, matched nontumor lung, and blood. Nonsynonymous mutation counts, determined by whole-exome sequencing of tumor tissue, were related to TCR repertoire features. Both alpha and beta chains were TCR-sequenced in samples taken at surgery, namely 220 tumor regions, roughly 64 matched nontumor lung samples and 50 to 60 PBMC samples.

The research as a whole found: TCR-seq was estimated to cover only approximately 6.6% of tumor T cells for alpha chains and 13% for beta chains. Counts of ubiquitous and regional expanded TCRs correlated with counts of ubiquitous and regional nonsynonymous mutations, respectively. The number of expanded intratumoral alpha and beta TCRs correlated with the tumor nonsynonymous mutation count. Confirming at a functional level the hypothesis that regional TCRs recognize regional mutations was considered to require additional single-cell paired TCR alpha and beta sequencing.

The method was 5' RACE. The reads were generated on a NextSeq 500. The TCR library protocol attached a unique molecular identifier to each TCR cDNA molecule to allow correction of PCR and sequencing errors. The study's own analysis went as follows. Decombinator tools were used for TCR identification, UMI-based error correction and CDR3 extraction. Expanded TCRs were defined as those above a frequency of 2 per 1,000, corresponding to the top 1% of the tumor frequency distribution. Expanded tumor TCRs statistically deemed absent (corrected P<0.05) from at least one tumor region were classed as regional, and all other expanded tumor TCRs were classed as ubiquitous. Renyi diversity was computed with the R vegan package after each repertoire had been subsampled 100 times to 5,000 TCRs. To build CDR3 similarity networks, amino acid triplet string-kernel similarity was used, and CDR3s were connected when their pairwise similarity was above 0.82. TCRdb redid the processing of the public reads, applying fastp at Q25 and MiXCR, and retained in-frame beta chains. Identical CDR3 protein sequences are pooled into one entry, listed with their most common genes and DNA. None of the V and J calls come from the authors' own analysis; TCRdb made them. Within this sample are over 10,000 distinct CDR3 sequences, with over 4.5% of them counted one time only. The top ten clones comprise 36% of the sample.

Explained via the paper, the time point label denotes: sample taken at primary tumor resection. Samples were obtained from 70 to 85 patients with early-stage, untreated non-small cell lung cancer from the lung TRACERx cohort. TCR sequencing used whole RNA extracted from tumor and nontumor lung tissue, or from cryopreserved PBMC samples, without cell sorting. Only patients with enough RNA available from two or more tumor regions were chosen for TCR sequencing. Before selection, tumor and adjacent nontumor lung specimens were reviewed by a lung pathologist. This receptor was identified in a male donor with early-stage non-small cell lung cancer. The rearrangement combines TRBV7-8 with TRBJ2-7; 14 bases in between match TRBD2. Sequenced material: lung tumor tissue, taken at surgery. The CDR3 corresponds to CASSSGLAGETRREQYF. The nucleotide sequence is TGTGCCAGCAGCTCGGGACTAGCGGGGGAGACTCGTCGGGAGCAGTACTTC.